These 3 T cell receptor beta chains share one sample of origin, sequenced in a study of cytomegalovirus exposure and HLA in healthy donors. Primers for the PCR totalled 60 Vbeta and 13 Jbeta. Using immunoSEQ multiplex PCR, the repertoire was profiled, and TCRdb retains in-frame clones only, with some absent. Of over 110,000 clones in the sample, 78% were seen once. The source material was PBMCs. Receptors were obtained from a young woman in good health and CMV-seropositive.

The CDR3: CASSLGGGGTEAFF. The CDR3 DNA reads TGTGCCAGCAGCTTGGGGGGCGGTGGCACTGAAGCTTTCTTT. V and J are TRBV5-4 and TRBJ1-1, with D possibly matching TRBD1 (5 bases). Deletions cut 0 bases from V and 4 bases from J, with 10 bases between. The CDR3 spans 14 residues. Germline assignment: CDR1 SGHNT and CDR2 YYREEE (reference sequence). Full variable domain (rest looked up from reference TRBV5-4 and TRBJ1-1): ETGVTQSPTHLIKTRGQQVTLRCSSQSGHNTVSWYQQALGQGPQFIFQYYREEENGRGNFPPRFSGLQFPNYSSELNVNALELDDSALYLCASSLGGGGTEAFFGQGTRLTVV.

The DNA of the CDR3 is TGCGCCAGCAGCTCCAGGGGGCAGCGGACTAATGAAAAACTGTTTTTT. This gives the protein CASSSRGQRTNEKLFF. The chain links TRBV5-1 to TRBJ1-4, with 8 bases lining up with TRBD1. J lost 2 bases, V lost 3 bases, and 6 bases had no gene match. Germline assignment: CDR1 SGHRS and CDR2 YFSETQ. The CDR3 loop spans 16 amino acids.

The CDR3 DNA follows: TGTGCTAGTGGTCCGGACTATCTACAAGAGACCCAGTACTTC. Translation gives CASGPDYLQETQYF. The J gene is TRBJ2-5, the V gene TRBV12-5, with D tentatively TRBD2 (6 bases). This CDR3 region has 14 residues. With 5 bases removed from V and 2 bases from J, the gap between germline ends came to 12 bases. Germline loops: CDR1 LGHNT, CDR2 FRNRAP.